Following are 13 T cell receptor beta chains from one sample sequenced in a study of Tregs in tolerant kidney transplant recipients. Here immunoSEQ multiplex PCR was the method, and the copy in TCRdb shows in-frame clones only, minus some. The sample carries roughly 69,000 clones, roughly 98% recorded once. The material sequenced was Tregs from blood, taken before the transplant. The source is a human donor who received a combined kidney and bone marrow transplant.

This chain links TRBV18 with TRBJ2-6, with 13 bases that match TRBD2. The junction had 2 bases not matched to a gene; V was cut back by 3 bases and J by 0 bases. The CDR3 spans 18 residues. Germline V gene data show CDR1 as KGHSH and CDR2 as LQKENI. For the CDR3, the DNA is TGTGCCAGCTCACCTGGACTAGCGGGGGTCTCTGGGGCCAACGTCCTGACTTTC. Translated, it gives CASSPGLAGVSGANVLTF. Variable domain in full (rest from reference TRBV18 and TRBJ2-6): NAGVMQNPRHLVRRRGQEARLRCSPMKGHSHVYWYRQLPEEGLKFMVYLQKENIIDESGMPKERFSAEFPKEGPSILRIQQVVRGDSAAYFCASSPGLAGVSGANVLTFGAGSRLTVL.

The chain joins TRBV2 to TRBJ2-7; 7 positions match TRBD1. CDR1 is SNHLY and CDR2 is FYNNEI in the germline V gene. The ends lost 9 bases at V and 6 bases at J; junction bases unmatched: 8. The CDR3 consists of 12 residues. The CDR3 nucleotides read TGTGCCAGTGATGAGAACAGGGGCGAGCAGTACTTC. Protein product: CASDENRGEQYF. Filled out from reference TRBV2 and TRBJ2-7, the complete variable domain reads EPEVTQTPSHQVTQMGQEVILRCVPISNHLYFYWYRQILGQKVEFLVSFYNNEISEKSEIFDDQFSVERPDGSNFTLKIRSTKLEDSAMYFCASDENRGEQYFGPGTRLTVT.

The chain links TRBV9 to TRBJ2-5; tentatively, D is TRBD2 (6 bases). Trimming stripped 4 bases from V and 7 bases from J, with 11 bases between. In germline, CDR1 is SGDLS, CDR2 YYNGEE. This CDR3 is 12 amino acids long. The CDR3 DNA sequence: TGTGCCAGCAGCCAATTGGGGGGGACCCAGTACTTC. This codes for CASSQLGGTQYF. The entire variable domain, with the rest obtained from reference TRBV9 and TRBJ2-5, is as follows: DSGVTQTPKHLITATGQRVTLRCSPRSGDLSVYWYQQSLDQGLQFLIQYYNGEERAKGNILERFSAQQFPDLHSELNLSSLELGDSALYFCASSQLGGTQYFGPGTRLLVL.

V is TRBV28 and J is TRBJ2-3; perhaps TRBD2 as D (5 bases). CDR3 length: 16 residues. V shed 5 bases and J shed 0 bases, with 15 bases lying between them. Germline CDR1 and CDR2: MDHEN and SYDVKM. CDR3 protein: CASSPGLVGSTDTQYF. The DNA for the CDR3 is TGTGCCAGCAGTCCCGGACTGGTAGGGAGCACAGATACGCAGTATTTT.

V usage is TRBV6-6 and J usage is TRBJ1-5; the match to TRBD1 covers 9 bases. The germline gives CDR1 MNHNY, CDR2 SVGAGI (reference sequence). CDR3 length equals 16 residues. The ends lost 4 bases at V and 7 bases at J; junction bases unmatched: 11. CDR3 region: CASSFSSGTGIQPQHF. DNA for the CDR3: TGTGCCAGCAGTTTCTCCTCCGGGACAGGGATACAGCCCCAGCATTTT.

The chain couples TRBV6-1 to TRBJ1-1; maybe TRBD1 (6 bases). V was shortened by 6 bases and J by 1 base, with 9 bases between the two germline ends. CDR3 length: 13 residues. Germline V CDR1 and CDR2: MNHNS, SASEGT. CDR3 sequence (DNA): TGTGCCAGCAGAAGGACAGAGAACACTGAAGCTTTCTTT. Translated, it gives CASRRTENTEAFF.

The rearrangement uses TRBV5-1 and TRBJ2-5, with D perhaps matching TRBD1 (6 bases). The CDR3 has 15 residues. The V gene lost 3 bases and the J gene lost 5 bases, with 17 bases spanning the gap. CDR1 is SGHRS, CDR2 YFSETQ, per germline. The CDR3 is CASSWGMGQGETQYF. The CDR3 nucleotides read TGCGCCAGCAGCTGGGGAATGGGGCAGGGGGAGACCCAGTACTTC.

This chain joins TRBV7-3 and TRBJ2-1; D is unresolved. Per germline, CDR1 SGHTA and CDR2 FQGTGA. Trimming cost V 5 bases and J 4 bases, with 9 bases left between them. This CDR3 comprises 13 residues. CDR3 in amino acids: CASSKNWYNEQFF. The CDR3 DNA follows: TGTGCCAGCAGCAAAAACTGGTACAATGAGCAGTTCTTC.

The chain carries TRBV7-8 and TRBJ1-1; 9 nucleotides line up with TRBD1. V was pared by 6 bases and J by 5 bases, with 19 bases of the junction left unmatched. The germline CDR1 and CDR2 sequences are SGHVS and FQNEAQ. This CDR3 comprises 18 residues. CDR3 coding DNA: TGTGCCAGCAGTTTTCCCTCCGGGGACAGGGTGATAAGTACTGAAGCTTTCTTT. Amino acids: CASSFPSGDRVISTEAFF.

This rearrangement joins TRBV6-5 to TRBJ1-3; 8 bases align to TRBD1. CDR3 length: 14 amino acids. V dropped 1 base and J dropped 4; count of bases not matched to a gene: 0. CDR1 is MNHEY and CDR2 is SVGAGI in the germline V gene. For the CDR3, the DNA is TGTGCCAGCAGTTACTACAGGGGGGGAAACACCATATATTTT. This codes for CASSYYRGGNTIYF.

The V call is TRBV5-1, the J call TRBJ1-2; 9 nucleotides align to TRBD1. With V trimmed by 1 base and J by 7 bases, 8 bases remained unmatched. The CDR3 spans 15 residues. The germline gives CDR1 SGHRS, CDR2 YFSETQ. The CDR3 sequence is CASSLTTGGIGGYTF. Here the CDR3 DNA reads TGCGCCAGCAGCTTGACTACAGGGGGCATCGGTGGCTACACCTTC. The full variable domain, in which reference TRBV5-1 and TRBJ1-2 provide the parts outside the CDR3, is KAGVTQTPRYLIKTRGQQVTLSCSPISGHRSVSWYQQTPGQGLQFLFEYFSETQRNKGNFPGRFSGRQFSNSRSEMNVSTLELGDSALYLCASSLTTGGIGGYTFGSGTRLTVV.

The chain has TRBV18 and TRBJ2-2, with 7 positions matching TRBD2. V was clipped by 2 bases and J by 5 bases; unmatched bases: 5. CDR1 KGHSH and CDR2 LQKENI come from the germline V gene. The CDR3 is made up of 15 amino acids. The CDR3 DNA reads TGTGCCAGCTCACCAGTGCGGGGGAAGACCGGGGAGCTGTTTTTT. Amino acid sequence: CASSPVRGKTGELFF.

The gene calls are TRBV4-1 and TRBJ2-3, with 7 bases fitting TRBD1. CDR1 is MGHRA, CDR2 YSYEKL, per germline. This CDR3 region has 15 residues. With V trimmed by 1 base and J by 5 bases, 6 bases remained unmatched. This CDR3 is CASSQVSTGEDTQYF. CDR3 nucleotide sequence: TGCGCCAGCAGCCAAGTAAGCACAGGGGAAGATACGCAGTATTTT.